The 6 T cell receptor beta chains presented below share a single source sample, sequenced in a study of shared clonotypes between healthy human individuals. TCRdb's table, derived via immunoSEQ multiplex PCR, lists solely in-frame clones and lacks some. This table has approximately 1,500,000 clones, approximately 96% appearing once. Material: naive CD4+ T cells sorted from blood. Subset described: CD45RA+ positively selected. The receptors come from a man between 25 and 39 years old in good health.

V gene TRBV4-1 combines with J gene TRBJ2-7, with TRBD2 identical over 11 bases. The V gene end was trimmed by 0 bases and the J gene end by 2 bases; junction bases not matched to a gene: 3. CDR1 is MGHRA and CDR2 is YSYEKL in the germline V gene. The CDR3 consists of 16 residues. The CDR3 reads CASSQDGSGRAYEQYF. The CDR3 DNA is TGCGCCAGCAGCCAAGATGGTAGCGGGAGGGCCTACGAGCAGTACTTC.

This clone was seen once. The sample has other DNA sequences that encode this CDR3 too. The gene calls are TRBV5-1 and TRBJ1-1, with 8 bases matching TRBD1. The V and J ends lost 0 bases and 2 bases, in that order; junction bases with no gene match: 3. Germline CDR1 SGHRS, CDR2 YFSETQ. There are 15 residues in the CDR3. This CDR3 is CASSLAGQGNTEAFF. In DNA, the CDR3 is TGCGCCAGCAGCTTGGCCGGACAGGGTAACACTGAAGCTTTCTTT.

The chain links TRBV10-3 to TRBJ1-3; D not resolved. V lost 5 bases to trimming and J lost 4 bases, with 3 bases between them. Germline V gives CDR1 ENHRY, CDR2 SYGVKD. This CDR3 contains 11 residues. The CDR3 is CAISIGNTIYF. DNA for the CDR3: TGTGCCATCAGTATAGGAAACACCATATATTTT.

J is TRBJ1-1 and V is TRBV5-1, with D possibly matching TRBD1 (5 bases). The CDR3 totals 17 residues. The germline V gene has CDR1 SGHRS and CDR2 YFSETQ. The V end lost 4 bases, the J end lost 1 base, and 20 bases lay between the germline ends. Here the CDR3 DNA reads TGCGCCAGCAGCCGACAGCGACCGCCGGGACCGAACACTGAAGCTTTCTTT. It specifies CASSRQRPPGPNTEAFF.

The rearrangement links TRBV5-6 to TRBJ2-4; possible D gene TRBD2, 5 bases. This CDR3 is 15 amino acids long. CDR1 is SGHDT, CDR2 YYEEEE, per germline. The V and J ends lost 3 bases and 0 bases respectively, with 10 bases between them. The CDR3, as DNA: TGTGCCAGCAGCTGGGAGAAACTAGCCAAAAACATTCAGTACTTC. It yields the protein CASSWEKLAKNIQYF.

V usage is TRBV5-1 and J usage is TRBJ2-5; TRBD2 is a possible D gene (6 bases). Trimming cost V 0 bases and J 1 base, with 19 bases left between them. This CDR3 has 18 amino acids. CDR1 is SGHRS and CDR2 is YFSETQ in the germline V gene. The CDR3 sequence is CASSLAPRGRGSQETQYF. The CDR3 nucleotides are TGCGCCAGCAGCTTGGCTCCTAGGGGTCGGGGGTCCCAAGAGACCCAGTACTTC.